A selection of T cell receptor beta chains follows, all from one sample in a study of shared clonotypes between healthy human individuals. The repertoire was sequenced with immunoSEQ multiplex PCR; TCRdb's copy has only in-frame clones and lacks some. The data hold about 550,000 clones, with nearly 97% observed a single time. Sequences were obtained from naive CD8+ T cells sorted from blood. These receptors originate from a woman aged 25 to 39 in good health. The CDR3 runs from the conserved cysteine through the conserved F or W. D genes are given only for firm matches. Size is stated for part of the rows, as once, few or many counts, or as a class when the clone is expanded.

cdr3_nt: TGTGCCAGCAGTTTACATCCTAGGACTAGCGGAAGATACGAGCAGTACTTC
cdr3_aa: CASSLHPRTSGRYEQYF
v_call: TRBV27
d_call: TRBD2
j_call: TRBJ2-7
clone_size: once

cdr3_nt: TGTGCCAGCAGCTCACCTTTGCGTGCAGATACGCAGTATTTT
cdr3_aa: CASSSPLRADTQYF
v_call: TRBV7-9
d_call: -
j_call: TRBJ2-3
clone_size: -

cdr3_nt: TGTGCCAGCAGCATCAAACTAGCGGGAGTGATCAATGAGCAGTTCTTC
cdr3_aa: CASSIKLAGVINEQFF
v_call: TRBV11-2
d_call: TRBD2
j_call: TRBJ2-1
clone_size: -

cdr3_nt: TGTGCCAGCAGCTTAGAAGTTGCGCGGGATACGCAGTATTTT
cdr3_aa: CASSLEVARDTQYF
v_call: TRBV7-2
d_call: -
j_call: TRBJ2-3
clone_size: -

cdr3_nt: TGCGCCAGCAGTAATGCGGGAGTATGGCAGTTCTTC
cdr3_aa: CASSNAGVWQFF
v_call: TRBV10-2
d_call: TRBD2
j_call: TRBJ2-1
clone_size: -

cdr3_nt: TGTGCCAGCAGCGTAGAAGGGGACACCATATATTTT
cdr3_aa: CASSVEGDTIYF
v_call: TRBV9
d_call: -
j_call: TRBJ1-3
clone_size: -

cdr3_nt: TGTGCCAGCAGCTTAGTTGGACCCATGGAGCAGTACTTC
cdr3_aa: CASSLVGPMEQYF
v_call: TRBV7-9
d_call: -
j_call: TRBJ2-7
clone_size: -

cdr3_nt: TGCGCCAGCAGCCCAGGCAGGTACCTAGGGGAGACGCAGTATTTT
cdr3_aa: CASSPGRYLGETQYF
v_call: TRBV5-1
d_call: -
j_call: TRBJ2-3
clone_size: -

cdr3_nt: TGTGCCAGTAGTATGTTCCTCTCTGGCAATCAGCCCCAGCATTTT
cdr3_aa: CASSMFLSGNQPQHF
v_call: TRBV19
d_call: -
j_call: TRBJ1-5
clone_size: -

cdr3_nt: TGCGCCAGCAACGGGGGCGCGGGTTCACCCCTCCACTTT
cdr3_aa: CASNGGAGSPLHF
v_call: TRBV10-2
d_call: -
j_call: TRBJ1-6
clone_size: -

cdr3_nt: TGTGCCAGCAGACCACAGGGGGTGTATGGCTACACCTTC
cdr3_aa: CASRPQGVYGYTF
v_call: TRBV27
d_call: TRBD1
j_call: TRBJ1-2
clone_size: -

cdr3_nt: TGTGCCAGCAGCGTAGGGGGAGACACCTACAATGAGCAGTTCTTC
cdr3_aa: CASSVGGDTYNEQFF
v_call: TRBV9
d_call: -
j_call: TRBJ2-1
clone_size: once

cdr3_nt: TGTGCCAGCAGTCAAGGGGACTTTAATGAAAAACTGTTTTTT
cdr3_aa: CASSQGDFNEKLFF
v_call: TRBV28
d_call: -
j_call: TRBJ1-4
clone_size: once

cdr3_nt: TGCAGCGTTGGGGGGTTTAGCGGGAGATCCTACAATGAGCAGTTCTTC
cdr3_aa: CSVGGFSGRSYNEQFF
v_call: TRBV29-1
d_call: TRBD2
j_call: TRBJ2-1
clone_size: -

cdr3_nt: TGTGCCTGGAGTTTAGGAGTTGGGCAGCCCCAGCATTTT
cdr3_aa: CAWSLGVGQPQHF
v_call: TRBV30
d_call: -
j_call: TRBJ1-5
clone_size: few

cdr3_nt: TGTGCCAGCAGTTTCCAGGAAGGGGAGCTGTTTTTT
cdr3_aa: CASSFQEGELFF
v_call: TRBV28
d_call: -
j_call: TRBJ2-2
clone_size: -

cdr3_nt: TGCGCCAGCAGCCACCCGGGACTGGACCAGCAGTTCTTC
cdr3_aa: CASSHPGLDQQFF
v_call: TRBV4-1
d_call: -
j_call: TRBJ2-1
clone_size: once

cdr3_nt: TGTGCCAGCAGTTTTAAAATCCGCCTCTTTCGAAGCAATCAGCCCCAGCATTTT
cdr3_aa: CASSFKIRLFRSNQPQHF
v_call: TRBV28
d_call: -
j_call: TRBJ1-5
clone_size: -

cdr3_nt: TGTGCCAGCACCCCTCTCGGAGGGGTAGATAGCTACGAGCAGTACTTC
cdr3_aa: CASTPLGGVDSYEQYF
v_call: TRBV2
d_call: -
j_call: TRBJ2-7
clone_size: -

cdr3_nt: TGTGCCAGCAGCCTCAGCCGGGACACTGAAGCTTTCTTT
cdr3_aa: CASSLSRDTEAFF
v_call: TRBV27
d_call: -
j_call: TRBJ1-1
clone_size: once

cdr3_nt: TGTGCCAGCAGCTTAGCGCCCGAGAACGAGCAGTACTTC
cdr3_aa: CASSLAPENEQYF
v_call: TRBV11-2
d_call: -
j_call: TRBJ2-7
clone_size: -

cdr3_nt: TGTGCCAGCAGCCAAGATTGGGGGTACGAGCAGTACTTC
cdr3_aa: CASSQDWGYEQYF
v_call: TRBV13
d_call: -
j_call: TRBJ2-7
clone_size: -

cdr3_nt: TGTGCCACATCACCGGGCTCAGATACGCAGTATTTT
cdr3_aa: CATSPGSDTQYF
v_call: TRBV19
d_call: -
j_call: TRBJ2-3
clone_size: -

cdr3_nt: TGCACCCCCGCGGGCGATTACCCCCTTAATGAGCAGTTCTTC
cdr3_aa: CTPAGDYPLNEQFF
v_call: TRBV29-1
d_call: -
j_call: TRBJ2-1
clone_size: -

cdr3_nt: TGTGCCAGCAGCTGGTCAGGGGCTCCCGACGAGCAGTACTTC
cdr3_aa: CASSWSGAPDEQYF
v_call: TRBV11-2
d_call: -
j_call: TRBJ2-7
clone_size: -

cdr3_nt: TGTGCCAGCAGCGGGCACACAGGGGGCGCGTCTGGGGCCAACGTCCTGACTTTC
cdr3_aa: CASSGHTGGASGANVLTF
v_call: TRBV9
d_call: TRBD1
j_call: TRBJ2-6
clone_size: once

cdr3_nt: TGCGCCAGCAGCCAGACAGGGTCCACCTACGAGCAGTACTTC
cdr3_aa: CASSQTGSTYEQYF
v_call: TRBV4-1
d_call: TRBD1
j_call: TRBJ2-7
clone_size: -

cdr3_nt: TGCGCCAGCTCTCAACCGGTTCGAAAGACCTATGGCTACACCTTC
cdr3_aa: CASSQPVRKTYGYTF
v_call: TRBV5-1
d_call: -
j_call: TRBJ1-2
clone_size: -

cdr3_nt: TGTGCCAGCAGCGTCATAGCTAACTATGGCTACACCTTC
cdr3_aa: CASSVIANYGYTF
v_call: TRBV5-4
d_call: -
j_call: TRBJ1-2
clone_size: -

cdr3_nt: TGTGCCAGCAGTTTATCCCCGGGACCCGGAAGCGAGACCCAGTACTTC
cdr3_aa: CASSLSPGPGSETQYF
v_call: TRBV27
d_call: -
j_call: TRBJ2-5
clone_size: -

cdr3_nt: TGTGCCAGCGGCCAGATTCAGCCCCAGCATTTT
cdr3_aa: CASGQIQPQHF
v_call: TRBV6-5
d_call: -
j_call: TRBJ1-5
clone_size: -

cdr3_nt: TGTGCCAGCAGCCCTGGCTGGCAGGAGCAGTTCTTC
cdr3_aa: CASSPGWQEQFF
v_call: TRBV7-9
d_call: -
j_call: TRBJ2-1
clone_size: -

cdr3_nt: TGTGCCAGCTCACCACTACAGGGAAGTCCGTACACCGGGGAGCTGTTTTTT
cdr3_aa: CASSPLQGSPYTGELFF
v_call: TRBV18
d_call: -
j_call: TRBJ2-2
clone_size: -

cdr3_nt: TGTGCCAGCAGCTTAGCGGGACAGGGAGCCGGAAACACCATATATTTT
cdr3_aa: CASSLAGQGAGNTIYF
v_call: TRBV13
d_call: TRBD1
j_call: TRBJ1-3
clone_size: -

cdr3_nt: TGTGCCACCGCCCGGGGGGGCTCCTACAATGAGCAGTTCTTC
cdr3_aa: CATARGGSYNEQFF
v_call: TRBV27
d_call: TRBD2
j_call: TRBJ2-1
clone_size: -

cdr3_nt: TGTGCCAGCAGTTACTCGAAAGTCGGGATTGAAGCTTTCTTT
cdr3_aa: CASSYSKVGIEAFF
v_call: TRBV6-6
d_call: -
j_call: TRBJ1-1
clone_size: once

cdr3_nt: TGTGCCAACACAGACCCGAGAGGCATTCAGTACTTC
cdr3_aa: CANTDPRGIQYF
v_call: TRBV2
d_call: -
j_call: TRBJ2-4
clone_size: -

cdr3_nt: TGTGCCAGCAGTCCAAGGACAGGGTCCTACGAGCAGTACTTC
cdr3_aa: CASSPRTGSYEQYF
v_call: TRBV27
d_call: TRBD1
j_call: TRBJ2-7
clone_size: -

cdr3_nt: TGTGCCAGCAGTGTCGGAGTCGGAGAAGCCTACAATGAGCAGTTCTTC
cdr3_aa: CASSVGVGEAYNEQFF
v_call: TRBV28
d_call: -
j_call: TRBJ2-1
clone_size: -

cdr3_nt: TGTGCCAGCAGCCGGGACTACGAGCAGTACTTC
cdr3_aa: CASSRDYEQYF
v_call: TRBV2
d_call: -
j_call: TRBJ2-7
clone_size: -

cdr3_nt: TGTGCCAGCAGCCCGGAGGGGACGGGGGTTTCCGCCGGGGAGCTGTTTTTT
cdr3_aa: CASSPEGTGVSAGELFF
v_call: TRBV27
d_call: -
j_call: TRBJ2-2
clone_size: -

cdr3_nt: TGCGCCAGCAGCTTGGTAGCTGAGAACACCGGGGAGCTGTTTTTT
cdr3_aa: CASSLVAENTGELFF
v_call: TRBV5-1
d_call: -
j_call: TRBJ2-2
clone_size: -

cdr3_nt: TGTGCCAGCAGCCAAGTCCGAGTATCCTACAATGAGCAGTTCTTC
cdr3_aa: CASSQVRVSYNEQFF
v_call: TRBV4-2
d_call: -
j_call: TRBJ2-1
clone_size: -